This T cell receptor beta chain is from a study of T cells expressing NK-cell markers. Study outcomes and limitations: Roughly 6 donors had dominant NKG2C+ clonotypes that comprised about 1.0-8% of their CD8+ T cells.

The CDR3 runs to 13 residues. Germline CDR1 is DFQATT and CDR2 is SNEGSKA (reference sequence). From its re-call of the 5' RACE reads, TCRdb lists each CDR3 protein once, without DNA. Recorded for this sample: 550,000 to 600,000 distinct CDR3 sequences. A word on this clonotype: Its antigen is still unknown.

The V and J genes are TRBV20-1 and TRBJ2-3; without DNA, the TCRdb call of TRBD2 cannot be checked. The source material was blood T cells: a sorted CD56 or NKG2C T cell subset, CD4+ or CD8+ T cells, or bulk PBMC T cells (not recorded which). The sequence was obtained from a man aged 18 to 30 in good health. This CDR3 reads CSAPAGGVETQYF.